This TCR beta chain was captured by sequencing in a study of T cells in localized non-small cell lung cancer. Germline V gene data show CDR1 as KGHSH and CDR2 as LQKENI. This CDR3 spans 15 amino acids. V was clipped by 4 bases and J by 4 bases; unmatched bases: 6. The protocol was immunoSEQ multiplex PCR, while the TCRdb copy is restricted to in-frame clones and leaves out a portion. The top ten clones hold over 20% of a sample with a few thousand clones, about 23% of them seen once. This chain uses TRBV18 with TRBJ2-1, with 8 bases that match TRBD1. The sequenced sample was lung tumor tissue, obtained before any cancer treatment. The TCR was taken from a woman aged 35 to 70 with stage I lung adenocarcinoma. The CDR3 nucleotides are TGTGCCAGCTCACAGGCGACAGGGGTGTACAATGAGCAGTTCTTC. Translated, it gives CASSQATGVYNEQFF.